These 20 T cell receptor beta chains originate from one sample sequenced in a study of regulatory T cells in long-lasting Graves disease (dated by TCRdb to about 2021). The method behind the library was multiplex PCR. The sample was run on an Illumina HiSeq 4000. To build TCR beta libraries, CDR3 regions were amplified by Arm-PCR using iRepertoire HTBI primers. Using fastp at Q25 and MiXCR, TCRdb reprocessed the public reads and kept productive beta chains. Each CDR3 protein gets just one entry, which takes the most common genes and DNA from the rows behind it. This sample comprises about 310,000 distinct CDR3 sequences, 20% to 25% of them detected only once. Of the sample, about 61% is held by the ten largest clones. This sample's time point label indicates: persistent/refractory GD, antithyroid drugs over 5 years with positive TRAb. For both TCR sequencing and RNA sequencing, RNA was extracted from PBMCs in TRIzol.

The sequences come from peripheral blood mononuclear cells (PBMCs), collected when the disease was refractory, from a patient treated with antithyroid drugs. The source of these receptors is a female donor with Graves disease.

Note on this clonotype: A junction end diverges from the germline sequence, so it may reflect a read error. The V call is TRBV5-4, the J call TRBJ2-5, with D hard to call. In germline, CDR1 is SGHNT, CDR2 YYREEE (reference sequence). The CDR3 consists of 12 residues. CDR3 coding DNA: TGTGCCGGCAGCCCCCGGGCCGAGACCCAGTACTTC. This sequence encodes CAGSPRAETQYF. The full variable domain, completed using reference TRBV5-4 and TRBJ2-5, is ETGVTQSPTHLIKTRGQQVTLRCSSQSGHNTVSWYQQALGQGPQFIFQYYREEENGRGNFPPRFSGLQFPNYSSELNVNALELDDSALYLCAGSPRAETQYFGPGTRLLVL.

This clonotype showed up just a few times. V is TRBV6-1 and J is TRBJ2-2, with 8 bases matching TRBD1. Germline CDR1 is MNHNS and CDR2 is SASEGT. CDR3 length equals 15 residues. The V gene end was trimmed by 6 bases and the J gene end by 5 bases; junction bases not matched to a gene: 8. CDR3 loop: CASSSGQGGTGELFF. Here the CDR3 DNA reads TGTGCCAGCAGCTCCGGACAGGGCGGGACCGGGGAGCTGTTTTTT.

The genes are TRBV28 and TRBJ1-5, with 9 bases identical to TRBD1. Trimming cost V 4 bases and J 5 bases; bases outside gene matches: 3. Per germline, CDR1 MDHEN and CDR2 SYDVKM. CDR3 length: 14 residues. The CDR3 protein is CASSYDRGYQPQHF. The CDR3 region has the DNA TGTGCCAGCAGTTACGACAGGGGGTATCAGCCCCAGCATTTT.

This clonotype was counted a few times. At one of its ends the junction is not consistent with the germline gene, which may arise from a read error. The chain is built from TRBV12-3 or TRBV12-4 and TRBJ2-1; 9 bases fit TRBD2. The CDR3 has 14 amino acids. As DNA, the CDR3 is TGTGCCAGCAGTCTAGCGGGATTGGTCAATGAGCAGTTCTTC. This sequence encodes CASSLAGLVNEQFF.

This clonotype appeared a few times. V usage is TRBV20-1 and J usage is TRBJ1-1; TRBD1 is a possible D gene (6 bases). From germline, CDR1 is DFQATT and CDR2 SNEGSKA (reference sequence). This CDR3 is built from 16 residues. V shed 5 bases and J shed 3 bases, with 22 bases lying between them. The CDR3 region is CSADNPTGSGHTEAFF. As DNA, the CDR3 is TGCAGTGCTGACAATCCTACAGGGAGTGGGCACACTGAAGCTTTCTTT.

A few counts support this clonotype. The chain uses TRBV10-3 and TRBJ1-5; no definite D call. Looked up from germline, CDR1 is ENHRY and CDR2 is SYGVKD. The CDR3 runs 15 residues. V was shortened by 3 bases and J by 6 bases, with 15 bases between the two germline ends. The CDR3 is CAISDPVAWGQPQHF. The CDR3 DNA sequence: TGTGCCATCAGTGACCCCGTGGCGTGGGGTCAGCCCCAGCATTTT.

The CDR3 reads CASSGDVGYSEAFF. CDR3 bases: TGTGCCAGCAGTGGGGACGTAGGGTATTCTGAAGCTTTCTTT. This chain links TRBV27 with TRBJ1-1; D possibly corresponds to TRBD1 (5 bases). Germline loops: CDR1 MNHEY, CDR2 SMNVEV (reference sequence). CDR3 length equals 14 residues. The V and J ends lost 5 bases and 6 bases respectively, with 16 bases between them.

The chain employs TRBV12-3 or TRBV12-4 and TRBJ2-3, with no clear D. This CDR3 has 12 amino acids. V shed 3 bases and J shed 6 bases, with 7 bases lying between them. The CDR3 region is CASSLDLDTQYF. In nucleotides, the CDR3 is TGTGCCAGCAGTTTGGATCTCGATACGCAGTATTTT.

A few counts support this clonotype. The chain combines TRBV29-1 with TRBJ2-7; weak D call: TRBD2 (5 bases). Germline V lookup: CDR1 SQVTM, CDR2 ANQGSEA. The CDR3 runs 14 residues. V lost 1 base, J lost 5 bases, and 15 bases lay in between. CDR3 sequence reads: CSVEVDGGRDEQYF. The CDR3 nucleotides read TGCAGCGTTGAAGTGGACGGAGGTAGAGACGAGCAGTACTTC.

This clonotype was seen a single time. V and J are TRBV15 and TRBJ2-7; 10 bases match TRBD1. In germline, CDR1 is LNHNV, CDR2 YYDKDF (reference sequence). This CDR3 contains 15 residues. J lost 0 bases, V lost 4 bases, and 3 bases had no gene match. The CDR3 sequence: CATSNGDRGSYEQYF. CDR3 DNA sequence: TGTGCCACCAGCAACGGGGACAGGGGCTCCTACGAGCAGTACTTC.

The DNA for the CDR3 is TGCAGCGTTGAACTTGTAGGGCACAACTCCTACGAGCAGTACTTC. Translating gives CSVELVGHNSYEQYF. J is TRBJ2-7 and V is TRBV29-1; D is ambiguous. V was trimmed by 2 bases and J by 0 bases, leaving 14 bases between them. CDR3 length equals 15 residues. Germline CDR1 SQVTM, CDR2 ANQGSEA.

In the case of this clonotype: The junction does not match germline at one end; this may be a read error. The V call is TRBV7-8, the J call TRBJ2-5; 11 bases are shared with TRBD2. The length of the CDR3 is 16 residues. The germline CDR1 and CDR2 sequences are SGHVS and FQNEAQ. CDR3 region: CASNLELAGEGETQYF. CDR3 DNA sequence: TGTGCCAGCAACTTAGAACTAGCGGGAGAGGGAGAGACCCAGTACTTC.

This clonotype turned up a few times. The chain couples TRBV7-6 to TRBJ2-2; 8 bases map to TRBD2. The V and J ends lost 5 bases and 6 bases, in that order; junction bases with no gene match: 2. Germline CDR1 reads SGHVS; CDR2 reads FNYEAQ. There are 13 residues in the CDR3. Here the CDR3 DNA reads TGTGCCAGCAGCCGGGGGGGACCCGGGGAGCTGTTTTTT. Amino acid sequence: CASSRGGPGELFF.

This clonotype was observed at least ten times. The chain joins TRBV5-4 to TRBJ2-5; tentative D call: TRBD1 (5 bases). This CDR3 has 16 amino acids. The germline V gene has CDR1 SGHNT and CDR2 YYREEE (reference sequence). V was pared by 0 bases and J by 2 bases, with 14 bases between. In nucleotides, the CDR3 is TGTGCCAGCAGCTTGGGGACAAACGAACCGCAAGAGACCCAGTACTTC. Protein sequence: CASSLGTNEPQETQYF.

This clonotype was seen many times. The chain is built from TRBV28 and TRBJ2-6; 11 bases match TRBD1. The V and J ends lost 5 bases and 4 bases, in that order; junction bases with no gene match: 7. Germline values: CDR1 MDHEN, CDR2 SYDVKM. CDR3 length: 17 residues. CDR3 protein: CASSPGQGALGANVLTF. CDR3 nucleotide sequence: TGTGCCAGCAGTCCCGGACAGGGGGCGCTCGGGGCCAACGTCCTGACTTTC.

This clonotype was seen repeatedly, ten times or more. The genes are TRBV28 and TRBJ2-7; 7 positions agree with TRBD2. The CDR3 runs to 17 residues. The trim removed 5 bases at V and 6 bases at J, leaving 19 bases unmatched. CDR1 MDHEN and CDR2 SYDVKM come from the germline V gene. The CDR3 sequence is CASSPIVASGIRSEQYF. In DNA, the CDR3 is TGTGCCAGCAGTCCTATTGTGGCCAGCGGGATCCGATCCGAGCAGTACTTC.

This clonotype was found many times. This chain joins TRBV3-1 and TRBJ2-5; D uncertain. CDR3 length: 15 residues. V was trimmed by 0 bases and J by 0 bases, leaving 8 bases between them. From germline, CDR1 is LGHDT and CDR2 YNNKEL (reference sequence). CDR3 nucleotide sequence: TGTGCCAGCAGCCAAGATCTCGGCGACCAAGAGACCCAGTACTTC. The encoded protein is CASSQDLGDQETQYF.

V is TRBV30 and J is TRBJ2-4; D gene uncertain. V dropped 0 bases and J dropped 8 bases, with 14 bases sitting between them. The germline V gene encodes CDR1 GTSNPN and CDR2 SVGIG (reference sequence). The length of the CDR3 is 14 residues. The CDR3 spells CAWSVHGGGDIQYF. The DNA for the CDR3 is TGTGCCTGGAGTGTACACGGTGGTGGAGACATTCAGTACTTC.

This clonotype was seen at least ten times. J is TRBJ1-1 and V is TRBV2; D is perhaps TRBD1 (5 bases). CDR1 and CDR2 (germline): SNHLY, FYNNEI. Trimming pared 8 bases from V and 7 bases from J, leaving 8 bases between. The CDR3 has 10 amino acids. As DNA, the CDR3 is TGTGCCAGCCTAGGGGTTGAAGCTTTCTTT. Amino acids: CASLGVEAFF.

This clonotype was counted between two and nine times. J is TRBJ2-7 and V is TRBV4-3; D remains ambiguous. Germline V lookup: CDR1 LGHNA, CDR2 YSLEER. The CDR3 has 14 amino acids. The germline V and J ends were trimmed by 1 base and 3 bases, with 10 bases remaining between them. CDR3 residues: CASSQVIGRYEQYF. In DNA, the CDR3 is TGCGCCAGCAGCCAAGTTATCGGTCGCTACGAGCAGTACTTC.